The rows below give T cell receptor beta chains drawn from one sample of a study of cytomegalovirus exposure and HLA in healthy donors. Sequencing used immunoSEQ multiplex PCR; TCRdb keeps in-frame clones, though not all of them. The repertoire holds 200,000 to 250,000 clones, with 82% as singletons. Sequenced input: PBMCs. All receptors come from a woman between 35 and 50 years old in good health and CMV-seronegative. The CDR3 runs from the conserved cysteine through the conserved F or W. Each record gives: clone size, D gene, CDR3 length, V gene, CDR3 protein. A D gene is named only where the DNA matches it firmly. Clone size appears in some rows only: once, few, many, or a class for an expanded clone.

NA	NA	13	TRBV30	CAWSVFSDQPQHF
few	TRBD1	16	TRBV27	CASSRQGAGGANVLTF
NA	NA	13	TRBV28	CASSPGFSYEQYF
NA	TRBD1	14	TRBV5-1	CASGRDSRIEKLFF
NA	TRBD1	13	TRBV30	CAWSGTGHQPQHF
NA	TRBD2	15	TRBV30	CAWSTSGTNRLGQFF
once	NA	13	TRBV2	CASNPVGTGELFF
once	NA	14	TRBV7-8	CASIAGTSTDTQYF
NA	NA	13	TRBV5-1	CASSSDTSYEQYF
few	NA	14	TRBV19	CASSFQGGNQPQHF
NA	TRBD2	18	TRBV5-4	CASSLGLAGGPPSYEQYF
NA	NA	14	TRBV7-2	CASSGRGFNQPQHF
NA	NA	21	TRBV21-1	CASSLISGGETQGLCTDTQYF
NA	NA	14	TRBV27	CASRPQGNQETQYF
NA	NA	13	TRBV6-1	CASRMSGNQPQHF
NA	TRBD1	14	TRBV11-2	CASSLVNTDRGQFF
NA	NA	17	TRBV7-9	CASSLVVAGHGTDTQYF
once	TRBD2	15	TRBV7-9	CASSSTASGGGTQYF
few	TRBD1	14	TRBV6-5	CASSYSQGGRTQYF
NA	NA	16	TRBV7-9	CASSPPRSSYNSPLHF
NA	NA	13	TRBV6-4	CASSGSLTDTQYF
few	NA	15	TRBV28	CASSSFLGARTEAFF
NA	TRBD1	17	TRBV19	CASSWGLGQGRNQPQHF
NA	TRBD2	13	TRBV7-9	CASSGSGRETQYF
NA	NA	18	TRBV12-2	CASRLMSLAGDLSYEQYF
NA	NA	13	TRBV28	CASSLYSSYEQYF
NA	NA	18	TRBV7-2	CASSKWGGASGSNQPQHF
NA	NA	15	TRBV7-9	CASSLGGLGSDTQYF
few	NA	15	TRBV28	CASRPFYGGSYEQYF
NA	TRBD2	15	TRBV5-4	CASSPPGLADNTRFF
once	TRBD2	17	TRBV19	CASSIDSGTSGYYEQYF
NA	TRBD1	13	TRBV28	CASGGQGAMGYTF
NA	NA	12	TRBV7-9	CSSRDSGYEQYF
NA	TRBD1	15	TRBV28	CASSNGQGAGEKLFF
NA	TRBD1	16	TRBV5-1	CASSFGTGERGTEAFF
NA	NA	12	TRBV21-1	CAIDRGNQPQHF
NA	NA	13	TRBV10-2	CASSETGPYEQYF
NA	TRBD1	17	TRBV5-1	CASSPDRGGRAKNIQYF
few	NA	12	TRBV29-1	CSVEWGGSEAFF